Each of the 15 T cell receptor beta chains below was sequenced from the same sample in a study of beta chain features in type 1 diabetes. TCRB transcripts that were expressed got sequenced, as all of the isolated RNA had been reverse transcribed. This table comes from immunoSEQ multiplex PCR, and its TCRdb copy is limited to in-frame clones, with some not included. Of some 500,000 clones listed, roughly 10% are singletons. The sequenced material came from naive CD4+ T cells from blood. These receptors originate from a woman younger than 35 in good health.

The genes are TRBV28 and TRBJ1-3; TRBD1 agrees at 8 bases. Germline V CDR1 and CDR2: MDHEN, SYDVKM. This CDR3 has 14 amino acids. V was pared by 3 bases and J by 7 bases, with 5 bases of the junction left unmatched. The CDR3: CASSFLGQGNTIYF. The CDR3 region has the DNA TGTGCCAGCAGTTTCCTCGGACAGGGTAACACCATATATTTT.

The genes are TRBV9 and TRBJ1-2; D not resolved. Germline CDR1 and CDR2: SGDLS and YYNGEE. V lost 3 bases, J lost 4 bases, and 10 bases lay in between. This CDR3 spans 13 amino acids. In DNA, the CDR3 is TGTGCCAGCAGCGGGATCGGCTTCTATGGCTACACCTTC. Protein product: CASSGIGFYGYTF.

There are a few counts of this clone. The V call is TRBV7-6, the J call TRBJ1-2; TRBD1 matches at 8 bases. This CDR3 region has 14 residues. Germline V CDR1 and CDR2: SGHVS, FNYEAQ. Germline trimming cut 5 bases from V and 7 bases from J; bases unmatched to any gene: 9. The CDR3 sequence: CASSVGQGAGGYTF. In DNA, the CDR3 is TGTGCCAGCAGCGTCGGACAGGGCGCAGGTGGCTACACCTTC. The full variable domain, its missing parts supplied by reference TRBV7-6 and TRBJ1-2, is GAGVSQSPRYKVTKRGQDVALRCDPISGHVSLYWYRQALGQGPEFLTYFNYEAQQDKSGLPNDRFSAERPEGSISTLTIQRTEQRDSAMYRCASSVGQGAGGYTFGSGTRLTVV.

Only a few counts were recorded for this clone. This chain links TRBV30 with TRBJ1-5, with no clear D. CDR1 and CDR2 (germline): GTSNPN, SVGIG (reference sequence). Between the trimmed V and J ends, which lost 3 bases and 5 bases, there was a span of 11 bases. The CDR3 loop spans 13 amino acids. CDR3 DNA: TGTGCCTGGAGCCGCGACCCGTATCAGCCCCAGCATTTT. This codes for CAWSRDPYQPQHF.

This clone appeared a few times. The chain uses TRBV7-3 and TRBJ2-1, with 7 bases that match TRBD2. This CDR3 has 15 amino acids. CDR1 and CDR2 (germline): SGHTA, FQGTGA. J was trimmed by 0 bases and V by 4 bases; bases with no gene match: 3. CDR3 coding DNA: TGTGCCAGCAGCTCTAGCGGTAACTCCTACAATGAGCAGTTCTTC. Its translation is CASSSSGNSYNEQFF.

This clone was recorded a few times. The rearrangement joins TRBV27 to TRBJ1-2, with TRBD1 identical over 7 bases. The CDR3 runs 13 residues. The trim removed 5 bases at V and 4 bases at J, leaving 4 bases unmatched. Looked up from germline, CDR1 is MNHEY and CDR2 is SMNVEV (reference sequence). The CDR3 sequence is CASSQRQGYGYTF. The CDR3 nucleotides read TGTGCCAGCAGTCAACGACAGGGCTATGGCTACACCTTC.

The DNA of the CDR3 is TGTGCCAGCGCCACTCACGGGGGCACAGATACGCAGTATTTT. Amino acids: CASATHGGTDTQYF. V and J are TRBV5-5 and TRBJ2-3, with TRBD2 as a possible D gene (5 bases). V gave up 7 bases and J gave up 1 base, with 13 bases separating them. Looked up from germline, CDR1 is SGHKS and CDR2 is YYEKEE (reference sequence). There are 14 residues in the CDR3.

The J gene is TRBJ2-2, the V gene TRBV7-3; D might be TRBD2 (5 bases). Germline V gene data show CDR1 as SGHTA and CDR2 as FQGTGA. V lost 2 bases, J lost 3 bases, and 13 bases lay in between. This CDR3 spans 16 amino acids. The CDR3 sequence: CASSLPRTGYTGELFF. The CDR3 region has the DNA TGTGCCAGCAGCTTACCCCGGACGGGATACACCGGGGAGCTGTTTTTT.

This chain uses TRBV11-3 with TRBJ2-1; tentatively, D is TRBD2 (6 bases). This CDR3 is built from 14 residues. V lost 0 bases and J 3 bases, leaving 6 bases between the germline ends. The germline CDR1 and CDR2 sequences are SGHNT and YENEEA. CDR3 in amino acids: CASSLEGGYNEQFF. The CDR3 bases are TGTGCCAGCAGCTTAGAGGGGGGCTACAATGAGCAGTTCTTC.

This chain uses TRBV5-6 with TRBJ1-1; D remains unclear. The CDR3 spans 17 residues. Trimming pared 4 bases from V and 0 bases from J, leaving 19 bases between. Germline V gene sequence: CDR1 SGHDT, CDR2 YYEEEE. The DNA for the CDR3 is TGTGCCAGCAGCCCCGTACACGGTAAATCACTGAACACTGAAGCTTTCTTT. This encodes CASSPVHGKSLNTEAFF.

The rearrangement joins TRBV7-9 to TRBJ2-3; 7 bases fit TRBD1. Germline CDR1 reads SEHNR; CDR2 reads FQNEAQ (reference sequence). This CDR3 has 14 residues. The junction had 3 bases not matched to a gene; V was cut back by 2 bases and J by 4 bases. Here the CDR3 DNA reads TGTGCCAGCAGCTTATATACAGGGGCAGATACGCAGTATTTT. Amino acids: CASSLYTGADTQYF.

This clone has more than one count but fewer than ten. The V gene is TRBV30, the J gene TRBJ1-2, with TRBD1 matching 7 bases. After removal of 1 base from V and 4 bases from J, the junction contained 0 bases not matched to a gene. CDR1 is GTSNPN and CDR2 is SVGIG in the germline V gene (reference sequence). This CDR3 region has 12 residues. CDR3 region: CAWSAGGYGYTF. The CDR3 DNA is TGTGCCTGGAGTGCAGGGGGCTATGGCTACACCTTC.

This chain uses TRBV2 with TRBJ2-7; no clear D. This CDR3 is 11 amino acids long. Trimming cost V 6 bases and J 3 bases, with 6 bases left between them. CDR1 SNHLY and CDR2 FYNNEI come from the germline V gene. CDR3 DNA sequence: TGTGCCAGCAGCGCCCACTACGAGCAGTACGTC. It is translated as CASSAHYEQYV.

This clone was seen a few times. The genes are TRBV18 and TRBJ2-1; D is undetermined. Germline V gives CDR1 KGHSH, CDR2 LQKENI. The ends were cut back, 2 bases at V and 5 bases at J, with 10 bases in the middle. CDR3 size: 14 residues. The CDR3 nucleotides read TGTGCCAGCTCACCAGGTACCTCTGACAATGAGCAGTTCTTC. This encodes CASSPGTSDNEQFF.

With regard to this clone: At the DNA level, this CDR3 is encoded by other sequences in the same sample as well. CDR3 sequence reads: CASSYGRNQETQYF. The CDR3 nucleotides read TGTGCCAGCAGTTACGGCAGGAACCAAGAGACCCAGTACTTC. The chain uses TRBV6-5 and TRBJ2-5; D is uncertain. Germline CDR1 reads MNHEY; CDR2 reads SVGAGI. CDR3 length equals 14 residues. Trimming removed 2 bases from V and 0 bases from J, with 7 bases in between.